This T cell receptor beta chain was observed in a study of cytomegalovirus exposure and HLA in healthy donors (dated 2017 in TCRdb). Study-level background: An earlier analysis of a few hundred of the donors reported approximately 260 Gb of sequence data and 90 million to 120 million unique TCR beta sequences obtained from roughly 180 million T cells. An early release that covered about 600 HLA-typed donors contained about 290 gigabases of sequencing data and tens of millions of unique TCR sequences. Of the approximately 400 genotyped donors, 65% to 90% fell in the genetic ancestry cluster associated with self-reported Caucasian donors. The study aimed to test whether cataloging public T cell receptors could reveal signatures of past pathogen exposure. The T cell repertoires of several hundred subjects were profiled by immunosequencing and related to cytomegalovirus serostatus. Along with the roughly 670-subject first cohort, a separate validation cohort of around 120 different subjects was used. High-throughput TCR immunosequencing, statistical association of individual TCRs with disease status, and machine learning were combined to predict cytomegalovirus infection status. To study patterns of TCR occurrence, a later analysis re-analyzed previously published TCR beta repertoires from 666 donors and added high-resolution HLA genotyping. The later analysis used no new phenotypic data to find candidate immune exposures, relying instead on TCR beta sequences and their occurrence across donors. To decide whether each TCR beta V gene segment behaved as functional or pseudogenic, an earlier analysis of some 540 of the donors relied on high-throughput TCR beta sequencing. Donor age, sex, ethnicity and CMV serostatus were compiled alongside the repertoire data. A later genetic analysis used genome-wide SNP genotypes for about 60% of the roughly 700 donors, treating that subset as a discovery cohort. Every discovery cohort repertoire had been produced on one sequencing platform. Class I and class II HLA loci were covered by the typing at four-digit resolution. The number of typed donors differed by locus: roughly 629-630 for A, B, C, DRB1 and DQB1; 522 for DQA1; approximately 610 for DPA1; and 400 to 480 for DPB1. Four to six DR-DQ haplotypes were handled as single units for association and clustering because linkage in the cohort was strong. Among under 450 genotyped donors of the cohort, an average of about 240,000 unique TCR beta nucleotide sequences were sequenced per donor, roughly a sixth of them non-productive.

In total, around 600 healthy bone marrow donors made up the cohort. Cohort members were all nominally healthy when sampled, although unrecorded immune exposures were likely present. The donor was CMV seronegative and was included in the group of a few hundred seronegative cohort members. Every donor gave a peripheral blood sample, and the peripheral blood mononuclear cells from that sample were used for TCR beta sequencing. The Qiagen DNeasy Blood Extraction Kit was used to extract genomic DNA from the blood cell samples. The library relied on the immunoSEQ multiplex PCR assay. A mixture of 60 forward primers for TCR Vbeta segments and 13 reverse primers for TCR Jbeta segments was used in the multiplex PCR. Amplification of the CDR3 region of rearranged TCR beta genes was performed with a multiplex PCR assay on genomic DNA. On the Illumina HiSeq System, the amplified TCR beta libraries were sequenced as 87-base-pair reads. In the authors' own workflow: A later analysis tallied roughly 80 million unique TCR beta chains across the approximately 670 repertoires, and about 10 million of those chains were shared by two or more donors. A nearest-neighbor algorithm error-corrected the raw reads and collapsed the reads into unique sequences, merging closely related sequences to remove PCR and sequencing errors. To assign V, D and J gene segments, CDR3 sequences were aligned to IMGT reference sequences. For a sequence to be retained, at least a six-nucleotide match to both a V gene segment and a J gene segment was required. A rearrangement was called productive if the CDR3 had no stop codons and remained in frame with V and J, and every other rearrangement was called non-productive. CDR3 was defined by IMGT convention, running from the second conserved V-encoded cysteine to the conserved J-encoded phenylalanine. The earlier analysis of 500 to 600 of the donors excluded sequences that lacked an unambiguous match to a single V gene segment. In an earlier analysis of several hundred of the donors, a V segment was called functional when productive rearrangements were above 56.7%, and segregating when the standard deviation between donors exceeded 5%. A statistical classification framework was built for diagnosing cytomegalovirus status from the catalog of TCR beta chain sequences. In a later analysis, V and J genes were assigned by comparing TCR nucleotide sequences against IMGT/GENE-DB human TR gene sequences. In a later analysis, CDR3 sequences and most-parsimonious VDJ recombination scenarios were assigned using the TCRdist pipeline. In a later analysis, each TCR beta chain was defined by its CDR3 amino acid sequence together with its V-gene family, and reads without a unique V-gene family were excluded. To address suspected cross-contamination and a sequencing artifact, a later analysis removed around 590 highly shared, low-generation-probability nucleotide sequences. In a later analysis, a clonal expansion index was calculated for each public chain from normalized within-repertoire ranks of inferred template counts. In a later analysis, generation probabilities were computed with a VDJ recombination model fitted to out-of-frame rearrangements, and the resulting probabilities were checked against IGoR. In a later analysis, hypergeometric tests were used to score TCR-TCR, TCR-HLA and TCR-CMV co-occurrence, with a repertoire-size bias correction applied to TCR pairs. A later analysis estimated false discovery rates by permuting HLA or CMV assignments 20 times. A later analysis grouped co-occurring TCRs with DBSCAN, adding TCRdist sequence similarity when clustering within HLA-allele-positive subsets. Repertoires with fewer than 30,000 or more than 120,000 public chains, plus five repertoires with anomalous nucleotide sharing, were excluded from co-occurrence clustering. TCRdb limited this immuneACCESS table to in-frame rearrangements with V and J called. A share of clones is missing; checked studies link under half to unresolved V genes, and the rest is unexplained. That table supplies the V and J calls and clone size; D and trimming were determined from the DNA. The sample yields 200,000 to 250,000 clones; approximately 78% were counted once. 2.9% of the sample is held by the ten biggest clonotypes.

The investigation overall reported the following: In an earlier analysis of more than 450 of the donors, most TCR beta V segments were observed in productive rearrangements about 87% or about 30% of the time, broadly matching IMGT annotations. Because some donors lacked HLA typing at each locus, the association tests relied only on the typed subset. A later genetic analysis reported fewer N-insertions in productive TCRs among donors in an Asian-associated ancestry cluster than the approximately 670-donor mean. Some IMGT-functional V segments, including TRBV6-2 and TRBV6-3, could not be distinguished by the 87-base-pair reads and were therefore excluded. A later analysis found that most CMV-associated TCR beta chains appeared HLA-restricted, with HLA associations seemingly driven largely by CMV exposure. A few of the identified cytomegalovirus-associated TCR beta chains were confirmed in vitro to be specific for cytomegalovirus antigens. Sequencing depth was assumed to be roughly uniform across donors in the presence/absence analyses, though that assumption may not hold. The only immune exposure information available for the cohort was CMV serostatus. Compared with equally common non-associated chains, HLA-associated TCR beta chains in a later analysis were more clonally expanded and had lower generation probabilities. The cohort was sequenced for TCR beta chains only, and without alpha or paired-chain data the features that could be detected were limited. In the study, 150 to 200 TCR beta chains were listed as associated with cytomegalovirus. In a later analysis, the rate of TCR association differed among HLA loci, with DRB1 alleles having the most associated TCRs and HLA-C alleles having the fewest. Specific HLA alleles were associated with 15,000 to 20,000 TCR beta sequences at a false discovery rate of 0.05 in a later analysis. Several of the top co-occurrence clusters appeared to be linked to parvovirus B19, influenza, CMV and Epstein-Barr virus, according to a later analysis. The earlier analysis of approximately 590 of the donors excluded some 16 rarely observed V segments, including chromosome 9 orphons, because counts were too low. Across donors, most TCR sequences were observed very rarely, whereas some public TCRs were present in many individuals. Correlated functional status among segregating V segments might be attributable to linkage disequilibrium, but an unknown experimental factor could not be ruled out. The sequencing pipeline was judged likely to have produced a cluster of highly shared sequence variants as a technical artifact. When HLA alleles, especially DR and DQ, strongly co-occurred, TCR associations were difficult to assign to individual alleles. A further reported finding was that TCR beta sequences accurately predicted the HLA-A and HLA-B alleles for most subjects in the first cohort. According to the authors, the approach could potentially be generalized to other disease states and immunological phenotypes. Cytomegalovirus status was reported to be diagnosed by the classifier with high specificity and sensitivity in both the original and validation cohorts. A later genetic analysis associated a missense DCLRE1C variant with V-gene and J-gene trimming of TCR beta chains, and an independent cohort replicated the association.

The germline V gene gives CDR1 as MDHEN and CDR2 as SYDVKM. V sheds 3 bases and J sheds 3 bases, leaving 6 bases between their ends. The CDR3, cysteine through phenylalanine, is 12 amino acids long. Solely the CDR3 DNA is kept, with 36 bases framed from the first base. As concerns this clone: Its antigen is not yet known. Per-base quality was not reported, and no clone a single base away is much larger than it.

The sequencing sample was made of PBMCs. Recombination joined TRBV28 with TRBJ2-7; the D gene identity is not certain. The clonotype originates from a man aged 25-40 years in good health and CMV-seronegative. The DNA is as follows: TGTGCCAGCAGTTTTTCCTTCTACGAGCAGTACTTC. This sequence encodes CASSFSFYEQYF.